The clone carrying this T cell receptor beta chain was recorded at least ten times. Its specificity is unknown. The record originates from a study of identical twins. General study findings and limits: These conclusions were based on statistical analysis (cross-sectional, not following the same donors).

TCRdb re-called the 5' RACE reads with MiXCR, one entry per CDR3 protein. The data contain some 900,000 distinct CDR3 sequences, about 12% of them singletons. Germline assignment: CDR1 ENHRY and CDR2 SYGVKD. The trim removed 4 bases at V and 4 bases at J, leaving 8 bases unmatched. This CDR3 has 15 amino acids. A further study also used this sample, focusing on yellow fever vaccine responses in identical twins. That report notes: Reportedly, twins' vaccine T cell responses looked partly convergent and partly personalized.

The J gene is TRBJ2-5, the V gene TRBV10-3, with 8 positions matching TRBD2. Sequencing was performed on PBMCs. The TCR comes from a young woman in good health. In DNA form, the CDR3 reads TGTGCCATCAGTGTCCAACCCGGGACTAGAGAGACCCAGTACTTC. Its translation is CAISVQPGTRETQYF.